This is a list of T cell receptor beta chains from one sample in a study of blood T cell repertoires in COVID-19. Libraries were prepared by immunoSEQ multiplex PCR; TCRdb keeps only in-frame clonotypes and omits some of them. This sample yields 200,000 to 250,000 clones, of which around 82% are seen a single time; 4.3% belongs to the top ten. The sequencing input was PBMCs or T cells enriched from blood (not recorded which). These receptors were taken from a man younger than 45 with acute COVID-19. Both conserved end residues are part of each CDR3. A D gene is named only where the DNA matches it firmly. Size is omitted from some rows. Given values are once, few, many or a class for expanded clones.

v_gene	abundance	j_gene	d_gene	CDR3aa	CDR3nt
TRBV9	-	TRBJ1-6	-	CASSVHGERGNSPLHF	TGTGCCAGCAGCGTACACGGAGAAAGGGGTAATTCACCCCTCCACTTT
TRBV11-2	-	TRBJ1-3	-	CASSPTPSGGSGNTIYF	TGTGCCAGCAGCCCTACCCCTAGCGGGGGCTCTGGAAACACCATATATTTT
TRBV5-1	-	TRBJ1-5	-	CASSGGESNQPQHF	TGCGCCAGCAGTGGAGGGGAAAGCAATCAGCCCCAGCATTTT
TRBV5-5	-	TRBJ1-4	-	CASSLAKTANEKLFF	TGTGCCAGCAGCTTGGCCAAGACAGCTAATGAAAAACTGTTTTTT
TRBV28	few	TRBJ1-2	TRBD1	CASSRGQGRGYTF	TGTGCCAGCAGTCGGGGACAGGGGCGAGGCTACACCTTC
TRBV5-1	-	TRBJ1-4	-	CASSLLATNEKLFF	TGCGCCAGCAGCTTGTTAGCAACTAATGAAAAACTGTTTTTT
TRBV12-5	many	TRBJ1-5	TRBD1	CASGLVRRTGGDGGNQPQHF	TGTGCTAGTGGTTTGGTTAGAAGGACAGGGGGCGATGGAGGCAATCAGCCCCAGCATTTT
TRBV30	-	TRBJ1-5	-	CAWSVHRDQPQHF	TGTGCCTGGAGTGTCCACAGGGATCAGCCCCAGCATTTT
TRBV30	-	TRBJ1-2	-	CAWSANTGSGGYTF	TGTGCCTGGAGCGCCAATACAGGGAGTGGAGGCTACACCTTC
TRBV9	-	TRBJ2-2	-	CASSVGGYTGELFF	TGTGCCAGCAGCGTAGGAGGTTACACCGGGGAGCTGTTTTTT
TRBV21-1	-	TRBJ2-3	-	CASSKETGGADTQYF	TGTGCCAGCAGCAAAGAGACAGGGGGCGCAGATACGCAGTATTTT
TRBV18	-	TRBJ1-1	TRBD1	CASSPGQGARQAEAFF	TGTGCCAGCTCACCGGGACAGGGTGCCCGCCAGGCTGAAGCTTTCTTT
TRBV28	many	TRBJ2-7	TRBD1	CASSAWTGSYEQYF	TGTGCCAGCAGCGCCTGGACAGGGTCCTACGAGCAGTACTTC
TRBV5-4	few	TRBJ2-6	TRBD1	CASRPDRSSNVLTF	TGTGCCAGCAGACCGGACAGGTCGTCCAACGTCCTGACTTTC
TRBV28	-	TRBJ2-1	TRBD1	CASSKGQGFDEQFF	TGTGCCAGCTCCAAAGGACAGGGTTTCGATGAGCAGTTCTTC
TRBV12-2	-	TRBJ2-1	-	CASRPRRDSSYNEQFF	TGTGCAAGTCGACCGAGACGGGACAGTTCCTACAATGAGCAGTTCTTC
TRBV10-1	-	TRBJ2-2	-	CASSDLGGPNTGELFF	TGCGCCAGCAGTGATTTGGGGGGACCGAACACCGGGGAGCTGTTTTTT
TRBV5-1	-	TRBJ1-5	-	CASSLGSGNQPQHF	TGCGCCAGCAGCTTGGGTTCTGGCAATCAGCCCCAGCATTTT
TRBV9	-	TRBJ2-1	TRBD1	CASKGQGFNEQFF	TGTGCCAGCAAAGGACAGGGGTTCAATGAGCAGTTCTTC
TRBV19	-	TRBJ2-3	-	CAAAGGRGDTDTQYF	TGTGCCGCGGCCGGAGGGCGGGGAGACACAGATACGCAGTATTTT
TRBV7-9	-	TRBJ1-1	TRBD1	CASSLQGAAEAFF	TGTGCCAGCAGCCTACAGGGGGCGGCTGAAGCTTTCTTT
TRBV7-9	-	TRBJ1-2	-	CASSFTGDGYTF	TGTGCCAGCAGCTTCACCGGAGATGGCTACACCTTC
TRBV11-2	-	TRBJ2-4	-	CASSLNFDSMYIQYF	TGTGCCAGCAGCTTAAATTTTGACTCAATGTACATTCAGTACTTC
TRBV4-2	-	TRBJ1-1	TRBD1	CASSRGPKMWTEAFF	TGTGCCAGCAGCAGGGGGCCCAAAATGTGGACTGAAGCTTTCTTT
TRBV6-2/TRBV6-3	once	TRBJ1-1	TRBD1	CASSYSLGFPSRGRVTEAFF	TGTGCCAGCAGTTACTCCCTTGGTTTTCCGTCCAGGGGGCGCGTAACTGAAGCTTTCTTT
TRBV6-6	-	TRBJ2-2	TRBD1	CASWGQGHGELFF	TGTGCCAGCTGGGGACAGGGGCACGGGGAGCTGTTTTTT
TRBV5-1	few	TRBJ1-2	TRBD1	CASSLGGITGDGYTF	TGCGCCAGCAGCTTGGGAGGGATTACAGGGGATGGCTACACCTTC
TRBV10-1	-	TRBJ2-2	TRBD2	CASSESGLAGQTNTGELFF	TGCGCCAGCAGTGAGTCGGGGCTAGCGGGGCAGACGAACACCGGGGAGCTGTTTTTT
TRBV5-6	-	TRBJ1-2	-	CASSLRYREYGYTF	TGTGCCAGCAGCTTACGTTATCGGGAATATGGCTACACCTTC
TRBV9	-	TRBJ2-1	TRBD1	CASSGDRAYNEQFF	TGTGCCAGCAGCGGGGACAGGGCCTACAATGAGCAGTTCTTC
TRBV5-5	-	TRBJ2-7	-	CASSPQPGHYYEQYF	TGTGCCAGCAGCCCCCAGCCGGGACACTACTACGAGCAGTACTTC
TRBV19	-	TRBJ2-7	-	CASSIEEGAYEQYF	TGTGCCAGTAGTATAGAAGAAGGAGCCTACGAGCAGTACTTC
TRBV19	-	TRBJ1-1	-	CASLTVNTEAFF	TGTGCCAGCCTCACAGTGAACACTGAAGCTTTCTTT
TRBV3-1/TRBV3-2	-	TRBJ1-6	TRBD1	CASSLWTGSSYNSPLHF	TGTGCCAGCAGCCTCTGGACAGGGAGCTCCTATAATTCACCCCTCCACTTT
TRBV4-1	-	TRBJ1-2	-	CASSPTIMSYGYTF	TGCGCCAGCAGCCCCACGATAATGAGCTATGGCTACACCTTC
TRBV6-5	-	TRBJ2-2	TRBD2	CASSYLSGTNTGELFF	TGTGCCAGCAGTTACCTTAGCGGGACGAACACCGGGGAGCTGTTTTTT